Sequencing of this T cell receptor beta chain was carried out in a study of identifying expanded T cells in peripheral blood. The CDR3 consists of 15 residues. The V end was cut by 0 bases, the J end by 0 bases, with 7 bases between. Germline V gene data show CDR1 as LNHNV and CDR2 as YYDKDF (reference sequence). Sequencing was performed with immunoSEQ multiplex PCR; in TCRdb, only in-frame clones are kept and a portion is missing. The data contain tens of thousands of clones, approximately 85% of them singletons. Sequencing was carried out using blood. The TCR sequence derives from a person aged 18 to 75 in good health. The V and J genes are TRBV15 and TRBJ2-3, with a tentative D call TRBD2 (5 bases). The CDR3 nucleotides are TGTGCCACCAGCAGAGAGCGGACTAGCACAGATACGCAGTATTTT. It translates to CATSRERTSTDTQYF.